Listed below are T cell receptor beta chains from one sample, sequenced in a study of T cells in localized non-small cell lung cancer. Method: immunoSEQ multiplex PCR; TCRdb's copy keeps in-frame clones and lacks some. Among 30,000 to 45,000 clones, over 70% were seen once, and the ten largest hold roughly 2.5%. The specimen was peripheral blood, collected before any cancer treatment. The receptors derive from a woman aged 35-75 years with stage I lung adenocarcinoma. Each CDR3 is given with its conserved first and last residue. The order of the fields is V gene, clone size, CDR3 protein. Clone sizes are given selectively: once, few, many, or a class where the clone is expanded.

>TRBV10-3|-
CAITSGRSSYEQYF
>TRBV11-2|-
CASSFGMRALHHEQYF
>TRBV28|-
CASTPRSGYGETQYF
>TRBV4-1|-
CASSPRSSYEQYF
>TRBV19|-
CASSTYQGTVGSYEQYF
>TRBV19|-
CASSIGPGRVNTEAFF
>TRBV5-4|-
CASQSGGASGANVLTF
>TRBV18|-
CASSPDNPGLGFF
>TRBV4-1|-
CASSAVPTYYPYEQYF
>TRBV27|-
CASSSGTTVQKTQYF
>TRBV9|-
CASSVALGAYEQYF
>TRBV9|-
CASSVHRTGATDTQYF
>TRBV19|once
CASSLGGNYGYTF
>TRBV5-1|-
CASSLLIGTSGTDTQYF
>TRBV6-6|-
CASSDPGHWSYEQYF
>TRBV15|-
CATSREGQLNTEAFF
>TRBV5-1|-
CASSPSDGPSYEQYF
>TRBV5-1|-
CASSYDTSGGTGELFF
>TRBV5-1|-
CASSYWGAASGERATDTQYF
>TRBV28|-
CASSTGSAVDTQYF
>TRBV19|-
CASVNYNEQFF
>TRBV12-5|-
CASAAGGDQETQYF
>TRBV28|few
CASSVITEAFF